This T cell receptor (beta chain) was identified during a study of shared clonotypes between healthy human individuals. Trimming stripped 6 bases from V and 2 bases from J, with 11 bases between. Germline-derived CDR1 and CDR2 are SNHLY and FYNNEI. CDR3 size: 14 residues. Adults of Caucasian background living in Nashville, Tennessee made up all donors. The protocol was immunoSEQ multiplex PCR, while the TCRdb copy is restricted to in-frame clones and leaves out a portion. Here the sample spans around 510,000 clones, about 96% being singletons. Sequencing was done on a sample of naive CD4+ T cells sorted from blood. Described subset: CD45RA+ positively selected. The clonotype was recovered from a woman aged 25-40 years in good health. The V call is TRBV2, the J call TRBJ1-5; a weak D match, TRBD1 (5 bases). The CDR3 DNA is TGTGCCAGCAGGGAGACAGTTGGCAATCAGCCCCAGCATTTT. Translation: CASRETVGNQPQHF.